This T cell receptor beta chain was profiled in a study of patients and donors after allogeneic stem cell transplantation. V lost 3 bases to trimming and J lost 5 bases, with 11 bases between them. The CDR3 consists of 13 residues. TCRdb used MiXCR to reprocess the RT-PCR reads, holding one entry per CDR3 protein. The sample comprises 150,000 to 200,000 distinct CDR3 sequences, 24% of which are singletons, and around 26% rests with the top ten. The sample consisted of blood, either unsorted or a sorted T cell fraction (not recorded which). The receptor's source is a human donor who was either an allogeneic HSCT recipient or a stem cell or donor lymphocyte infusion donor (not recorded which). It is not recorded whose cells these are; they may come from a transplant donor. V and J are TRBV12-3 or TRBV12-4 and TRBJ2-7; D call uncertain. CDR3 sequence (DNA): TGTGCCAGCAGTTTTGGGCTAGACCACGAGCAGTACTTC. Amino acids: CASSFGLDHEQYF.